This TCR beta chain was captured in a study of blood T cell repertoires in COVID-19. On the study more broadly: Both acute and convalescent COVID-19 samples were obtained from the United States, Italy and Spain. Sources were T cells, B-cell-depleted T cells, or PBMCs; the material itself was cDNA or gDNA.

Authors' data handling: How many nucleated cells were present was estimated from reference gene primer amplification. Sequenced by immunoSEQ multiplex PCR; TCRdb stores in-frame clones only, minus some. V, J and clone size reflect that table, while D and trimming were determined from the DNA. The profile shows 35,000 or so clones, around nine tenths of them singletons. CDR3 length: 14 residues. Trimming pared 5 bases from V and 6 bases from J, leaving 20 bases between. Germline V gene lookup returns CDR1 SQVTM and CDR2 ANQGSEA. This receptor was identified in a human donor in a cohort sampled during active COVID-19. Sample: peripheral blood. The J gene is TRBJ2-7, the V gene TRBV29-1; D may be TRBD1 (6 bases). CDR3 DNA sequence: TGCAGCGTTCCCGACCATAACAGGGTTGGCGAGCAGTACTTC. Translation: CSVPDHNRVGEQYF.